What follows are 2 T cell receptor beta chains derived from one specimen sequenced in a study of Tregs in tolerant kidney transplant recipients (dated by TCRdb to the late 2010s). To prepare the library, the immunoSEQ multiplex PCR assay was applied. TCRdb mirrors the immuneACCESS table, restricted to in-frame sequences. Some clones are absent from its copies; in checked studies, under half trace to an unresolved V gene, and the reason for the others is unknown. The sample yields 81,000 or so clones; more than 85% were counted once. The top ten clones comprise 1.5% to 2% of the sample. Transplants used related donors with nonmyeloablative bone marrow transplantation; mixed chimerism was transient in the human trials. This specimen was CD4+ T cells from blood (PBMCs), taken 24 months after the transplant. These receptors were taken from a human patient who received a combined kidney and bone marrow transplant. Following a transplant, a fraction of the T cells may be traceable to the graft donor.

The V gene is TRBV5-4, the J gene TRBJ1-1; the D gene is possibly TRBD1 (5 bases). Trimming removed 5 bases from V and 3 bases from J, with 14 bases in between. The CDR3 covers 14 residues. Germline CDR1 is SGHNT and CDR2 is YYREEE (reference sequence). CDR3 region: CASRGSGRDTEAFF. DNA for the CDR3: TGTGCCAGCAGAGGATCAGGGAGGGACACTGAAGCTTTCTTT. The whole variable domain, remainder taken from reference TRBV5-4 and TRBJ1-1, is ETGVTQSPTHLIKTRGQQVTLRCSSQSGHNTVSWYQQALGQGPQFIFQYYREEENGRGNFPPRFSGLQFPNYSSELNVNALELDDSALYLCASRGSGRDTEAFFGQGTRLTVV.

The chain links TRBV5-1 to TRBJ2-1; 7 positions agree with TRBD1. The CDR3 has 15 amino acids. Unmatched junction bases numbered 4, after V lost 1 base and J lost 3 bases. Germline values: CDR1 SGHRS, CDR2 YFSETQ. The CDR3 protein is CASSLTGVVYNEQFF. CDR3 DNA: TGCGCCAGCAGCTTGACAGGGGTGGTCTACAATGAGCAGTTCTTC.